These 3 T cell receptor beta chains were sequenced from one sample in a study of CD8 T cells in ankylosing spondylitis. TCRdb redid the calling of the 5' RACE reads with MiXCR, one entry per CDR3 protein. The sample consists of around 7,000 distinct CDR3 sequences, less than 3.5% of them appearing once. The material sequenced was blood, either unsorted or a sorted T cell fraction (not recorded which). The receptors were sampled from a female donor with ankylosing spondylitis or in good health (not recorded which).

By sample fraction, this clonotype is medium-sized. V gene TRBV9 combines with J gene TRBJ2-1, with D perhaps TRBD1 or TRBD2 (6 bases each). The germline V gene encodes CDR1 SGDLS and CDR2 YYNGEE. V was shortened by 4 bases and J by 5 bases, with 19 bases between the two germline ends. The CDR3 contains 16 residues. This CDR3 reads CASSSQQGGTNNEQFF. CDR3 sequence (DNA): TGTGCCAGCAGCTCTCAACAAGGCGGGACAAACAATGAGCAGTTCTTC.

There are a few counts of this clonotype. The chain links TRBV9 to TRBJ2-3; the match to TRBD2 covers 8 bases. V lost 3 bases, J lost 3 bases, and 15 bases stayed unmatched. This CDR3 is built from 18 residues. Germline lookup yields CDR1 SGDLS and CDR2 YYNGEE. This CDR3 is CASSAPGREGLRTDTQYF. CDR3 coding DNA: TGTGCCAGCAGCGCCCCGGGACGGGAGGGCCTTAGGACAGATACGCAGTATTTT.

This clonotype occurred many times. The chain recombines TRBV9 with TRBJ2-2, with TRBD1 matching over 7 bases. The germline CDR1 and CDR2 sequences are SGDLS and YYNGEE. After removal of 3 bases from V and 3 bases from J, the junction contained 11 bases not matched to a gene. This CDR3 is 17 amino acids long. The CDR3 loop is CASSGRQGSLDTGELFF. Here the CDR3 DNA reads TGTGCCAGCAGCGGGAGACAGGGATCGTTGGACACCGGGGAGCTGTTTTTT.